These T cell receptor beta chains were read from a single sample in a study of blood T cell repertoires in COVID-19. Sequenced by immunoSEQ multiplex PCR; TCRdb stores in-frame clones only, minus some. The sample records around 100,000 clones, about 86% being singletons. The sequenced sample consisted of peripheral blood. The receptor set was obtained from a human donor in a cohort sampled during active COVID-19. The CDR3 runs from the conserved cysteine through the conserved F or W. A D gene is named only where the DNA matches it firmly. Clone size is shown for a subset of rows, as once, few, many or a class of expanded clone.

>-|TRBJ1-1|TRBV29-1|TRBD1
TGCAGCTTTAGGACAGGGGGCATGAACACTGAAGCTTTCTTT
CSFRTGGMNTEAFF
>-|TRBJ1-5|TRBV2|-
TGTGCCAGCGAGGGGGGGGCCGCCCGGGGCAATCAGCCCCAGCATTTT
CASEGGAARGNQPQHF
>-|TRBJ2-1|TRBV7-2|-
TGTGCCAGCAGCTTCACAAACAATGAGCAGTTCTTC
CASSFTNNEQFF
>once|TRBJ2-7|TRBV21-1|-
TGTGCCAGCAGCAAAAGAGGTGTTCGAGGGACTAACTCCTACGAGCAGTACTTC
CASSKRGVRGTNSYEQYF
>-|TRBJ2-1|TRBV19|TRBD2
TGTGCCAGTAGCCAACCAAGCGGGGCCGGCCCGTTCTTC
CASSQPSGAGPFF
>-|TRBJ1-1|TRBV24-1|TRBD1
TGTGCCACCAGACAGGGGAGCAACACTGAAGCTTTCTTT
CATRQGSNTEAFF
>-|TRBJ2-1|TRBV10-3|TRBD2
TGTGCCATCAGTGACCCGACTAGCGGGAGGGCCAATGAGCAGTTCTTC
CAISDPTSGRANEQFF
>-|TRBJ1-1|TRBV4-2|TRBD1
TGTGCCAGCAGCCCAGGGACAGTAAGTGAAGCTTTCTTT
CASSPGTVSEAFF
>-|TRBJ2-7|TRBV24-1|-
TGTGCCACCAGCCAACAGGGATTCGACGAGCAGTACTTC
CATSQQGFDEQYF
>few|TRBJ1-4|TRBV2|-
TGTGCCAGCAGGGGGGGGAGGACTAATGAAAAACTGTTTTTT
CASRGGRTNEKLFF
>-|TRBJ2-1|TRBV9|-
TGTGCCAGCAGCGTAGTGCCAGGGATCAATGAGCAGTTCTTC
CASSVVPGINEQFF
>-|TRBJ2-5|TRBV15|-
TGTGCCACCAGCAGAGCCAGGGATAGGGGAGAGACCCAGTACTTC
CATSRARDRGETQYF
>-|TRBJ2-2|TRBV5-4|TRBD2
TGTGCCAGCAGCCCGGGACTAGCTACTCCCGGGGAGCTGTTTTTT
CASSPGLATPGELFF
>-|TRBJ2-4|TRBV7-6|TRBD1
TGTGCCAGCAGCACTGGACAGGGAAACATTCAGTACTTC
CASSTGQGNIQYF
>once|TRBJ2-5|TRBV3-1/TRBV3-2|-
TGTGCCAGCACTCCACAGCCCACAAGAAGTCCCGAGACCCAGTACTTC
CASTPQPTRSPETQYF
>-|TRBJ1-1|TRBV19|-
TGTGCCAGTAGTACTACCGCAGGGATGAACACTGAAGCTTTCTTT
CASSTTAGMNTEAFF
>-|TRBJ1-5|TRBV24-1|-
TGTGCCACCAGTGGAGTCAATCAGCCCCAGCATTTT
CATSGVNQPQHF
>-|TRBJ2-7|TRBV14|-
TGTGCCAGCAGTCGGACTGGCTACGAGCAGTACTTC
CASSRTGYEQYF
>-|TRBJ2-7|TRBV18|TRBD2
TGTGCCAGCTCAACGGGTAGTAGCGGGAGCGGGGGGCTCGAGCAGTACTTC
CASSTGSSGSGGLEQYF
>-|TRBJ2-1|TRBV29-1|TRBD2
TGCAGCGTTGAAGATTGGACTAGCGGGAGTAAATCCTACAATGAGCAGTTCTTC
CSVEDWTSGSKSYNEQFF
>once|TRBJ1-2|TRBV12-3/TRBV12-4|-
TGTGCCAGCAGTTTTACCGAGATTGGCTACACCTTC
CASSFTEIGYTF
>-|TRBJ2-7|TRBV11-2|-
TGTGCCAGCAGCTTCCTTTCTAGCGCTAGGGGCGAGCAGTACTTC
CASSFLSSARGEQYF
>-|TRBJ1-2|TRBV11-2|-
TGTGCCAGCAGCCCAATCAGGGGATCACATGGCTACACCTTC
CASSPIRGSHGYTF
>-|TRBJ1-1|TRBV9|-
TGTGCCAGCACCCCCTTACTCGCCGGCACTGAAGCTTTCTTT
CASTPLLAGTEAFF
>-|TRBJ1-4|TRBV18|-
TGTGCCAGCTCATTCGGACAGCAAACCTTGATTAATGAAAAACTGTTTTTT
CASSFGQQTLINEKLFF
>-|TRBJ1-3|TRBV6-5|TRBD1
TGTGCCAGCACCATCGACAGGGACCCTGGAAACACCATATATTTT
CASTIDRDPGNTIYF
>-|TRBJ2-5|TRBV11-2|TRBD1
TGTGCCAGCAGCCGGGGACAGCTCCAAGAGACCCAGTACTTC
CASSRGQLQETQYF
>-|TRBJ1-4|TRBV19|-
TGTGCCAGTATCAAACAGGGAACTAATGAAAAACTGTTTTTT
CASIKQGTNEKLFF
>once|TRBJ1-6|TRBV3-1/TRBV3-2|-
TGTGCCAGCAGCCAAGGAGCTTCCCTCAATTCACCCCTCCACTTT
CASSQGASLNSPLHF
>-|TRBJ1-4|TRBV10-1|TRBD1
TGCGCCAGCAGTGATGACAGGGGAGCAACTAATGAAAAACTGTTTTTT
CASSDDRGATNEKLFF
>-|TRBJ2-5|TRBV2|TRBD2
TGTGCCAGCAGCGGGACTAGCGGGGGGGCCCCAGAGACCCAGTACTTC
CASSGTSGGAPETQYF
>-|TRBJ2-7|TRBV5-4|TRBD1
TGTGCCAGCAGCCGACCTTCTGGACAGGGTAAATTGCTCGGCGAGCAGTACTTC
CASSRPSGQGKLLGEQYF
>-|TRBJ2-2|TRBV19|TRBD1
TGTGCCAGTAGTAAGGCCTCGGGACAGTCCACCGGGGAGCTGTTTTTT
CASSKASGQSTGELFF
>-|TRBJ2-7|TRBV10-1|TRBD2
TGCGCCAGCAGTGAGGGCTCCGGGACTAGCCGCCCCATTTGTAGTGAGCAGTACTTC
CASSEGSGTSRPICSEQYF
>-|TRBJ1-1|TRBV30|TRBD1
TGTGCCAGGTTGGGGGGACAGACGAACACTGAAGCTTTCTTT
CARLGGQTNTEAFF
>-|TRBJ1-5|TRBV28|-
TGTGCCAGCAGTTACACAGGTTTAGCTCAGCCCCAGCATTTT
CASSYTGLAQPQHF
>-|TRBJ2-1|TRBV28|-
TGTGCCAGCAGCCTTGGGGGGGGCGATGAGCAGTTCTTC
CASSLGGGDEQFF
>-|TRBJ2-3|TRBV27|-
TGTGCCAGCAGACCGGGAAGCACAGATACGCAGTATTTT
CASRPGSTDTQYF
>-|TRBJ1-5|TRBV9|-
TGTGCCAGCAGCGTAGATTCGGGGGGAGGTCAGCCCCAGCATTTT
CASSVDSGGGQPQHF
>-|TRBJ2-2|TRBV7-2|-
TGTGCCAGCAGCTTATATCCAGGCACCGGGGAGCTGTTTTTT
CASSLYPGTGELFF
>once|TRBJ2-5|TRBV19|TRBD1
TGTGCCAGTAGTATTGGGACAGGGGGCAGGTATGGGGAGACCCAGTACTTC
CASSIGTGGRYGETQYF
>once|TRBJ2-2|TRBV18|TRBD1
TGTGCCAGCTCACTTCGGACAGGGTGGGGCACCGGGGAGCTGTTTTTT
CASSLRTGWGTGELFF
>-|TRBJ2-7|TRBV9|TRBD2
TGTGCCAGCAGCGTAGCTGCGGGGGACTACGAGCAGTACTTC
CASSVAAGDYEQYF
>-|TRBJ2-2|TRBV9|TRBD2
TGTGCCAGCGCAGGGGGACTAGCGGGCCAGGTGGGCGGCACCGGGGAGCTGTTTTTT
CASAGGLAGQVGGTGELFF
>-|TRBJ2-2|TRBV10-3|TRBD2
TGTGCCATCAGACCCGGGGGGGGGCCGGTCGGGGAGCTGTTTTTT
CAIRPGGGPVGELFF
>-|TRBJ2-1|TRBV27|-
TGTGCCAGCAGTTTGGCCCGCAACAATGAGCAGTTCTTC
CASSLARNNEQFF
>-|TRBJ2-7|TRBV13|TRBD1
TGTGCCAGCAGCCCGAGAGGCAGGGGGCAAGAGCAGTACTTC
CASSPRGRGQEQYF
>-|TRBJ1-5|TRBV5-4|-
TGTGCCAGCAGCTTGGACGGTAGGGGTGGGCAGCCCCAGCATTTT
CASSLDGRGGQPQHF
>once|TRBJ1-6|TRBV9|-
TGTGCCAGCAGCCCCCGACAGAGCTCCTATAATTCACCCCTCCACTTT
CASSPRQSSYNSPLHF
>once|TRBJ1-5|TRBV5-6|TRBD1
TGTGCCAGCAGCTTGGTGGGCCAGGGGGGCAATCAGCCCCAGCATTTT
CASSLVGQGGNQPQHF
>-|TRBJ1-1|TRBV29-1|-
TGCAGCGCCGCCCCGTTGGGGCAGGACATATGGGACACTGAAGCTTTCTTT
CSAAPLGQDIWDTEAFF
>-|TRBJ2-1|TRBV9|-
TGTGCCAGCAGCGTACAGGACAGCAAATCCTACAATGAGCAGTTCTTC
CASSVQDSKSYNEQFF
>-|TRBJ1-2|TRBV6-5|-
TGTGCCAGCAGCGAGACACAGGGAATATATGGCTACACCTTC
CASSETQGIYGYTF
>-|TRBJ2-3|TRBV19|-
TGTGCCAGTAGTATATTCGGGGCAGGGGAGTCGGATACGCAGTATTTT
CASSIFGAGESDTQYF
>-|TRBJ1-5|TRBV5-5|-
TGTGCCAGCAGCCACGTCAACAGTGCCGAATTGAATCAGCCCCAGCATTTT
CASSHVNSAELNQPQHF
>-|TRBJ1-2|TRBV28|-
TGTGCCAGCACCCTAGGAGGGCAGAACTATGGCTACACCTTC
CASTLGGQNYGYTF
>-|TRBJ2-7|TRBV5-1|TRBD1
TGCGCCAGCAGCACTAGACAGGGGGCAGGTACGAGGTACGAGCAGTACTTC
CASSTRQGAGTRYEQYF
>-|TRBJ1-1|TRBV5-1|-
TGCGCCAGCAGCTCTCAGGGTAAACTGAACACTGAAGCTTTCTTT
CASSSQGKLNTEAFF
>-|TRBJ1-2|TRBV5-1|-
TGCGCCAGCAGCTTGGAACGGGGGGTCTATGGCTACACCTTC
CASSLERGVYGYTF